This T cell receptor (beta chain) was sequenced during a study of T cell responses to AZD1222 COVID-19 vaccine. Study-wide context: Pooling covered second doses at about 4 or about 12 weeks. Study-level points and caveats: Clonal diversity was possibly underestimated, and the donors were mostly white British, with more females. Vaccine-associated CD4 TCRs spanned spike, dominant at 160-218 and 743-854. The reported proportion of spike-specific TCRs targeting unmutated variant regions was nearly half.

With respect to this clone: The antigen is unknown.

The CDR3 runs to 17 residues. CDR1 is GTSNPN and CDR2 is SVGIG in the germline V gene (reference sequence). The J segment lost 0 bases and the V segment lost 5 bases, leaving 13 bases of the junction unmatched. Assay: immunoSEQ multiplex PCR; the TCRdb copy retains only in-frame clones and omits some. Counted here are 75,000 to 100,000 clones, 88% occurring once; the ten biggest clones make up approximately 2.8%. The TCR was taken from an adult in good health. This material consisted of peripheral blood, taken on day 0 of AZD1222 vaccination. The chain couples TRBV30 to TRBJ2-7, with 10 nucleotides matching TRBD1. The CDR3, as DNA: TGTGCCTGGGAGAAATATCCGGGACAGGGGCCCTCCTACGAGCAGTACTTC. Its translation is CAWEKYPGQGPSYEQYF.